Sequencing of this TCR beta chain was carried out in a study of control samples from healthy donors and cancer patients. Using immunoSEQ multiplex PCR, the repertoire was profiled, and TCRdb retains in-frame clones only, with some absent. Among some 130,000 clones listed, over 75% were seen once. Per germline, CDR1 LGHDT and CDR2 YNNKEL (reference sequence). V lost 1 base to trimming and J lost 0 bases, with 13 bases between them. There are 17 residues in the CDR3. Material for sequencing was blood. The source of this sequence is a man aged 35-49 years in good health. The rearrangement links TRBV3-1 (or the pseudogene TRBV3-2) to TRBJ2-4; D is uncertain. CDR3 amino acids: CASSQATAGVAKNIQYF. Written as DNA, the CDR3 is TGTGCCAGCAGCCAAGCGACCGCAGGTGTAGCCAAAAACATTCAGTACTTC.